Presented here are 25 T cell receptor beta chains from one specimen sequenced in a study of T cells in Graves' hyperthyroidism and ophthalmopathy. Regions amplified from RNA transcripts were the TCR beta CDR3 regions. TCR CDR3 regions were first amplified by RT-PCR with HTBI primers. TCRdb re-derived calls from the multiplex PCR reads in MiXCR, one entry per CDR3 protein. The data show 600,000 or so distinct CDR3 sequences, more than 12% seen once. The sample was blood. These receptors were obtained from a woman aged 50 to 60 with Graves' ophthalmopathy.

This clonotype was seen a handful of times. DNA of the CDR3: TGTGCCAGCAGTTTGCCAGGGGGGGATGAGCAGTTCTTC. It specifies CASSLPGGDEQFF. V is TRBV27 and J is TRBJ2-1; perhaps D is TRBD1 or TRBD2 (7 bases each). CDR1 is MNHEY, CDR2 SMNVEV, per germline (reference sequence). CDR3 size: 13 residues. V was trimmed by 3 bases and J by 8 bases, leaving 11 bases between them.

This clonotype has just a few counts. A read error is possible here, since a much larger clone lies one base away. V usage is TRBV6-5 and J usage is TRBJ1-1, with TRBD1 matching over 7 bases. CDR1 is MNHEY and CDR2 is SVGAGI in the germline V gene. This CDR3 is built from 15 residues. CDR3 in amino acids: CASSYLGQMNTETFF. The CDR3 DNA follows: TGTGCCAGCAGTTACTTGGGACAGATGAACACTGAAACTTTCTTT.

This clonotype was counted between two and nine times. The gene calls are TRBV20-1 and TRBJ2-4; D is unresolved. This CDR3 spans 15 amino acids. Looked up from germline, CDR1 is DFQATT and CDR2 is SNEGSKA (reference sequence). Trimming pared 3 bases from V and 2 bases from J, leaving 14 bases between. The DNA for the CDR3 is TGCAGTGCTAGTGGGTCCTACAACCCCAAAAACATTCAGTACTTC. Translating it yields CSASGSYNPKNIQYF.

This clonotype was seen repeatedly, ten times or more. This rearrangement joins TRBV4-3 to TRBJ2-1; D may match TRBD1 or TRBD2 (7 bases each). The CDR3 contains 14 residues. Germline V gene lookup returns CDR1 LGHNA and CDR2 YSLEER. Trimming stripped 4 bases from V and 12 bases from J, with 19 bases between. The CDR3 DNA sequence: TGCGCCAGCAGCCGGCGACAGGGTTGGGGGGGGCAGTTCTTC. It translates to CASSRRQGWGGQFF.

This clonotype has a handful of counts. It may be a read error: a sequence one base away is much more abundant. The V call is TRBV28, the J call TRBJ2-7, with TRBD2 matching 10 bases. J gave up 2 bases and V 6 bases, and 7 bases lay outside the gene matches. Germline V gives CDR1 MDHEN, CDR2 SYDVKM. CDR3 size: 15 residues. CDR3 amino acids: CASRSTSGATYEQYF. Written as DNA, the CDR3 is TGTGCCAGCAGATCAACTAGCGGGGCGACCTACGAGCAGTACTTC.

The J gene is TRBJ2-1, the V gene TRBV12-3 or TRBV12-4; 11 positions agree with TRBD2. This CDR3 region has 15 residues. With V trimmed by 5 bases and J by 3 bases, 3 bases remained unmatched. The CDR3 DNA reads as TGTGCCAGCAGTACTAGCGGGAGAATCTACAATGAGCAGTTCTTC. Its translation is CASSTSGRIYNEQFF.

This clonotype was counted a few times. The chain links TRBV9 to TRBJ1-1, with no clear D. This CDR3 comprises 13 residues. Germline CDR1 is SGDLS and CDR2 is YYNGEE. Trimming took 0 bases from V and 0 from J, leaving 3 bases between them. CDR3 nucleotides: TGTGCCAGCAGCGTAGTATTGAACACTGAAGCTTTCTTT. This sequence encodes CASSVVLNTEAFF.

This clonotype was observed a handful of times. The chain combines TRBV28 with TRBJ2-1; tentatively, D is TRBD1 (5 bases). The CDR3 extends over 14 amino acids. The germline V gene has CDR1 MDHEN and CDR2 SYDVKM. With 5 bases removed from V and 1 base from J, the gap between germline ends came to 9 bases. This CDR3 reads CASSQRQSYNEQFF. DNA of the CDR3: TGTGCCAGCAGTCAAAGACAGTCCTACAATGAGCAGTTCTTC.

This clonotype has a count of ten or more. The V and J genes are TRBV7-9 and TRBJ2-4; 8 bases align to TRBD1. J lost 9 bases, V lost 4 bases, and 14 bases had no gene match. Germline V gives CDR1 SEHNR, CDR2 FQNEAQ (reference sequence). The CDR3 runs 16 residues. The CDR3 protein is CASSSSLWTGFGIQYF. The DNA of the CDR3 is TGTGCCAGCAGCTCATCCCTCTGGACAGGGTTCGGCATTCAGTACTTC.

This clonotype was observed at least ten times. The V and J genes are TRBV28 and TRBJ1-2; tentative D call: TRBD1 (5 bases). V was shortened by 2 bases and J by 2 bases, with 9 bases between the two germline ends. This CDR3 has 14 residues. CDR1 is MDHEN and CDR2 is SYDVKM in the germline V gene. The CDR3 protein is CASSLVEGNYGYTF. CDR3 nucleotides: TGTGCCAGCAGTTTAGTGGAGGGGAACTATGGCTACACCTTC.

This clonotype has at least ten counts. The chain joins TRBV6-2 or TRBV6-3 to TRBJ1-5; D unresolved. This CDR3 spans 14 amino acids. Trimming pared 8 bases from V and 0 bases from J, leaving 11 bases between. Germline CDR1 and CDR2: MNHEY and SVGEGT. CDR3 in amino acids: CASGMLISNQPQHF. The CDR3 DNA reads TGTGCCAGCGGGATGCTAATTAGCAATCAGCCCCAGCATTTT.

The chain uses TRBV6-2 or TRBV6-3 and TRBJ2-7; D not certain. This CDR3 contains 14 residues. Germline lookup yields CDR1 MNHEY and CDR2 SVGEGT. The V gene lost 5 bases and the J gene lost 5 bases, with 16 bases spanning the gap. CDR3 nucleotides: TGTGCCAGCAGTGATGGACCCCAGGTGGACGAGCAGTACTTC. It translates to CASSDGPQVDEQYF.

This clonotype was seen a handful of times. This sequence joins TRBV7-2 and TRBJ1-5; 7 bases are a match to TRBD1. This CDR3 is 14 amino acids long. Germline V lookup: CDR1 SGHTA, CDR2 FQGNSA. The ends lost 2 bases at V and 6 bases at J; junction bases unmatched: 4. The CDR3 reads CASSLRRGSQPQHF. CDR3 coding DNA: TGTGCCAGCAGCTTACGCAGGGGGAGTCAGCCCCAGCATTTT.

There are many counts of this clonotype. The rearrangement links TRBV6-1 to TRBJ2-7; 10 nucleotides align to TRBD1. V shed 5 bases and J 6 bases; nucleotides not matched to a gene: 13. CDR1 and CDR2 (germline): MNHNS, SASEGT. The CDR3 length is 16 residues. The CDR3 DNA sequence: TGTGCCAGCAGTTACTTACCGGGACAGGGGCATGCCGAGCAGTACTTC. It is translated as CASSYLPGQGHAEQYF.

As for this clonotype: At one end the junction does not follow the germline gene, possibly because of a read error. The gene calls are TRBV4-1 and TRBJ2-1; D not certain. CDR3 size: 14 residues. The germline CDR1 and CDR2 sequences are MGHRA and YSYEKL. CDR3 loop: CASSQARSFNEQFF. The CDR3 DNA follows: TGCGCCAGCAGCCAGGCCCGGTCCTTCAATGAGCAGTTCTTC.

In this sample, this clonotype turned up a few times. The rearrangement links TRBV29-1 to TRBJ2-1; D may be TRBD2 (7 bases). The CDR3 totals 12 residues. Germline V gene data show CDR1 as SQVTM and CDR2 as ANQGSEA. V was clipped by 6 bases and J by 6 bases, with 12 bases between them. The CDR3 sequence is CSVTRGGNEQFF. Here the CDR3 DNA reads TGCAGCGTGACGAGGGGGGGCAATGAGCAGTTCTTC.

To note about this clonotype: A much more abundant neighbour one base away suggests this may be a read error. The chain joins TRBV29-1 to TRBJ2-1; 10 bases map to TRBD2. The V and J ends lost 5 bases and 4 bases, in that order; junction bases with no gene match: 8. Germline V gene lookup returns CDR1 SQVTM and CDR2 ANQGSEA. CDR3 length: 15 residues. CDR3 sequence (DNA): TGCAGCGTTCAACCGGGACTAGCGCTTTACAATGAGCAGTTCTTC. Translation gives CSVQPGLALYNEQFF.

This clonotype was seen a handful of times. A single base separates this from a much larger clone, so it may be a read error. The chain is built from TRBV12-3 or TRBV12-4 and TRBJ2-7; D is possibly TRBD1 (7 bases). The V end was cut by 3 bases, the J end by 9 bases, with 18 bases between. This CDR3 is 14 amino acids long. CDR3 region: CASSFSAGGMGQYF. CDR3 bases: TGTGCCAGCAGTTTTTCGGCAGGGGGGATGGGGCAGTACTTC.

This clonotype was picked up many times. V and J are TRBV7-2 and TRBJ2-3; 9 positions match TRBD2. The CDR3 spans 17 residues. CDR1 is SGHTA and CDR2 is FQGNSA in the germline V gene. Germline trimming cut 2 bases from V and 0 bases from J; bases unmatched to any gene: 6. The CDR3 DNA reads as TGTGCCAGCAGCTTAACACGGACTAGCGCAAGCACAGATACGCAGTATTTT. It codes for CASSLTRTSASTDTQYF.

This clonotype was seen only a few times. The chain carries TRBV4-1 and TRBJ2-7, with D possibly being TRBD1 (5 bases). The CDR3 totals 16 residues. The germline V and J ends were trimmed by 1 base and 3 bases, with 16 bases remaining between them. Germline CDR1 and CDR2: MGHRA and YSYEKL. CDR3 bases: TGCGCCAGCAGCCAAGGATCCCCAGGGAACGGCTACGAGCAGTACTTC. Its translation: CASSQGSPGNGYEQYF.

Worth noting for this clonotype: A much larger clonotype is one base distant, so this may be a read error. The chain carries TRBV7-9 and TRBJ2-1; TRBD2 matches 8 bases. Germline CDR1 is SEHNR and CDR2 is FQNEAQ (reference sequence). The CDR3 is made up of 18 amino acids. The DNA for the CDR3 is TGTGACAGCAGCCGACCCTTACTAGCGGTGAGCTCCTACAATGAGCAGTTCTTC. The encoded protein is CDSSRPLLAVSSYNEQFF.

This clonotype was detected many times. The genes are TRBV4-3 and TRBJ2-7; tentatively, D is TRBD1 or TRBD2 (5 bases each). V lost 3 bases, J lost 0 bases, and 12 bases lay in between. Per the germline V gene, CDR1 is LGHNA and CDR2 is YSLEER. This CDR3 has 15 residues. The CDR3 spells CASSHTGGSSYEQYF. In DNA, the CDR3 is TGCGCCAGCAGCCATACAGGAGGCTCCTCCTACGAGCAGTACTTC.

This clonotype was counted many times. In nucleotides, the CDR3 is TGTGCCATCAGTGTAGAGGGGGTGCAGAGTACTTCACCCCTCCACTTT. This sequence encodes CAISVEGVQSTSPLHF. The rearrangement uses TRBV10-3 and TRBJ1-6; perhaps TRBD1 as D (6 bases). CDR1 and CDR2 (germline): ENHRY, SYGVKD. Trimming removed 4 bases at V and 9 bases at J, with 19 bases between. The CDR3 sequence is 16 residues long.

The table lists this clonotype with many counts. V and J are TRBV27 and TRBJ2-7; D uncertain. The CDR3 loop spans 15 amino acids. The V and J ends lost 3 bases and 7 bases respectively, with 19 bases between them. CDR1 and CDR2 (germline): MNHEY, SMNVEV (reference sequence). The CDR3 coding sequence is TGTGCCAGCAGTTTCGATAGCCGCCGAGTGTGGGAGCAGTACTTC. It translates to CASSFDSRRVWEQYF.

This clonotype was seen ten or more times. The V and J genes are TRBV28 and TRBJ2-5, with 7 bases matching TRBD2. The ends lost 6 bases at V and 1 base at J; junction bases unmatched: 11. Per germline, CDR1 MDHEN and CDR2 SYDVKM. CDR3 length: 16 residues. CDR3 protein: CASRPLAEGFQETQYF. The CDR3 coding sequence is TGTGCCAGCAGACCTCTAGCGGAGGGGTTCCAAGAGACCCAGTACTTC.